The 25 T cell receptor beta chains given below trace back to one sample, sequenced in a study of cytomegalovirus exposure and HLA in healthy donors. The PCR had 60 Vbeta and 13 Jbeta primers. Data came from immunoSEQ multiplex PCR; TCRdb stores just in-frame clones and leaves some out. This repertoire shows around 140,000 clones, 75% found once; its top ten account for more than 6.5%. Sequenced material: PBMCs. These receptors were collected from a man between 25 and 39 years old in good health and CMV-seronegative.

This clone came up once. This chain links TRBV11-2 with TRBJ2-7, with 7 bases aligning to TRBD1. The germline V gene has CDR1 SGHAT and CDR2 FQNNGV. J lost 0 bases, V lost 1 base, and 12 bases had no gene match. There are 18 residues in the CDR3. The CDR3 loop reads CASSLGPLLAGGSYEQYF. In DNA, the CDR3 is TGTGCCAGCAGCTTAGGCCCACTGCTGGCAGGGGGCTCCTACGAGCAGTACTTC.

V and J are TRBV7-9 and TRBJ2-5, with TRBD1 matching over 10 bases. CDR3 length: 14 residues. Trimming at V came to 5 bases and at J to 3 bases, leaving 3 bases not matched to a gene. Germline V gives CDR1 SEHNR, CDR2 FQNEAQ (reference sequence). The DNA for the CDR3 is TGTGCCAGCAGCCCGGGGACAGGGGAAGAGACCCAGTACTTC. Its translation is CASSPGTGEETQYF. The full variable domain, rest sourced from reference TRBV7-9 and TRBJ2-5, is DTGVSQNPRHKITKRGQNVTFRCDPISEHNRLYWYRQTLGQGPEFLTYFQNEAQLEKSRLLSDRFSAERPKGSFSTLEIQRTEQGDSAMYLCASSPGTGEETQYFGPGTRLLVL.

The CDR3 DNA reads as TGCGCCAGCAGCTTGGCCTGGCGGGGGGGCCCAAATACGCAGTATTTT. This encodes CASSLAWRGGPNTQYF. V gene TRBV5-1 combines with J gene TRBJ2-3; 9 bases map to TRBD2. Per the germline V gene, CDR1 is SGHRS and CDR2 is YFSETQ. Trimming at V came to 0 bases and at J to 7 bases, leaving 9 bases not matched to a gene. The CDR3 consists of 16 residues.

V gene TRBV18 combines with J gene TRBJ2-5; 7 bases are a match to TRBD1. V lost 6 bases, J lost 5 bases, and 9 bases stayed unmatched. CDR1 is KGHSH and CDR2 is LQKENI in the germline V gene. This CDR3 is 14 amino acids long. The CDR3: CASSPRDRGETQYF. DNA for the CDR3: TGTGCCAGCTCGCCTCGGGACAGAGGGGAGACCCAGTACTTC.

The gene calls are TRBV6-6 and TRBJ1-1, with 8 bases identical to TRBD1. The CDR3 runs to 13 residues. V gave up 7 bases and J gave up 6 bases; unmatched junction bases: 7. Germline values: CDR1 MNHNY, CDR2 SVGAGI (reference sequence). CDR3 DNA: TGTGCCAGCACCGAGGACAGGGTTCCTGAAGCTTTCTTT. It is translated as CASTEDRVPEAFF.

The chain links TRBV29-1 to TRBJ2-5; 7 bases are a match to TRBD1. This CDR3 has 17 residues. The germline V gene has CDR1 SQVTM and CDR2 ANQGSEA. Trimming at V came to 7 bases and at J to 1 base, leaving 18 bases not matched to a gene. CDR3: CSALNSRDRKTQETQYF. The CDR3 DNA reads as TGCAGCGCCCTAAACTCCCGGGACAGAAAAACCCAAGAGACCCAGTACTTC. The complete variable domain, with remaining parts taken from reference TRBV29-1 and TRBJ2-5, reads SAVISQKPSRDICQRGTSLTIQCQVDSQVTMMFWYRQQPGQSLTLIATANQGSEATYESGFVIDKFPISRPNLTFSTLTVSNMSPEDSSIYLCSALNSRDRKTQETQYFGPGTRLLVL.

This sequence joins TRBV28 and TRBJ2-1; D is possibly TRBD2 (5 bases). The CDR3 sequence is 14 residues long. V lost 8 bases, J lost 4 bases, and 15 bases lay in between. Germline lookup yields CDR1 MDHEN and CDR2 SYDVKM. For the CDR3, the DNA is TGTGCCAGCGCCGGAGCGGACCAATACAATGAGCAGTTCTTC. Its translation: CASAGADQYNEQFF.

This clone was recorded only once. The CDR3 DNA reads as TGCAGCGTTGAAGAGCGGGGGGGGGAGACCCAGTACTTC. This translates into CSVEERGGETQYF. The rearrangement uses TRBV29-1 and TRBJ2-5; TRBD2 aligns across 9 bases. J was trimmed by 5 bases and V by 0 bases; bases with no gene match: 1. The CDR3 totals 13 residues. Germline CDR1 reads SQVTM; CDR2 reads ANQGSEA.

The V gene is TRBV28, the J gene TRBJ1-1; D perhaps matches TRBD1 (5 bases). The germline V and J ends were trimmed by 5 bases and 4 bases, with 11 bases remaining between them. Germline V CDR1 and CDR2: MDHEN, SYDVKM. This CDR3 contains 13 residues. The CDR3 sequence: CASSPTGVTEAFF. The CDR3 nucleotides read TGTGCCAGCAGTCCCACGGGGGTCACTGAAGCTTTCTTT.

CDR3 in amino acids: CASTLGGANTEAFF. CDR3 DNA sequence: TGTGCCAGCACCTTGGGAGGGGCGAACACTGAAGCTTTCTTT. The chain couples TRBV28 to TRBJ1-1; D might be TRBD1 (5 bases). Germline loops: CDR1 MDHEN, CDR2 SYDVKM. Deletions cut 7 bases from V and 1 base from J, with 13 bases between. The CDR3 length is 14 residues.

This chain links TRBV5-1 with TRBJ1-1; 7 nucleotides agree with TRBD1. Trimming cost V 4 bases and J 1 base; bases outside gene matches: 7. This CDR3 is built from 15 residues. Germline CDR1 and CDR2: SGHRS and YFSETQ. The CDR3, as DNA: TGCGCCAGCAGCGGAAGACAGGGTCGGAACACTGAAGCTTTCTTT. Encoded protein: CASSGRQGRNTEAFF.

CDR3 sequence: CASNHGQQGIHEQYF. The CDR3 nucleotides read TGCGCCAGCAACCACGGACAACAGGGGATCCACGAGCAGTACTTC. The rearrangement joins TRBV5-1 to TRBJ2-7; 7 nucleotides agree with TRBD1. Per germline, CDR1 SGHRS and CDR2 YFSETQ. V gave up 6 bases and J gave up 5 bases; unmatched junction bases: 14. This CDR3 is built from 15 residues.

This clone has a handful of counts. CDR3 loop: CASKVVGAGDYEQYF. The DNA for the CDR3 is TGTGCCAGCAAAGTAGTGGGGGCTGGGGACTACGAGCAGTACTTC. The chain combines TRBV7-2 with TRBJ2-7; a weak D match, TRBD1 (6 bases). The CDR3 covers 15 residues. Looked up from germline, CDR1 is SGHTA and CDR2 is FQGNSA. V dropped 7 bases and J dropped 3 bases, with 19 bases sitting between them. Full variable domain (remainder filled in from reference TRBV7-2 and TRBJ2-7): GAGVSQSPSNKVTEKGKDVELRCDPISGHTALYWYRQSLGQGLEFLIYFQGNSAPDKSGLPSDRFSAERTGGSVSTLTIQRTQQEDSAVYLCASKVVGAGDYEQYFGPGTRLTVT.

V gene TRBV6-6 combines with J gene TRBJ1-2, with unresolved D. V was clipped by 0 bases and J by 8 bases, with 16 bases between them. The germline V gene has CDR1 MNHNY and CDR2 SVGAGI (reference sequence). The CDR3 has 15 residues. CDR3 bases: TGTGCCAGCAGTTACTCGTTTGAGGGAGGTCAGGGCTACACCTTC. Protein product: CASSYSFEGGQGYTF.

CDR3 amino acids: CASSRQGRENIQYF. CDR3 DNA sequence: TGTGCCAGCAGCCGACAGGGGAGGGAAAACATTCAGTACTTC. The J gene is TRBJ2-4, the V gene TRBV5-4; D might be TRBD1 (8 bases). Germline lookup yields CDR1 SGHNT and CDR2 YYREEE (reference sequence). There are 14 residues in the CDR3. With 4 bases removed from V and 5 bases from J, the gap between germline ends came to 13 bases. Full variable domain (missing parts from reference TRBV5-4 and TRBJ2-4): ETGVTQSPTHLIKTRGQQVTLRCSSQSGHNTVSWYQQALGQGPQFIFQYYREEENGRGNFPPRFSGLQFPNYSSELNVNALELDDSALYLCASSRQGRENIQYFGAGTRLSVL.

The chain couples TRBV28 to TRBJ2-7, with D possibly being TRBD1 (6 bases). The CDR3 sequence is 13 residues long. CDR1 MDHEN and CDR2 SYDVKM come from the germline V gene. The V and J ends lost 5 bases and 7 bases respectively, with 15 bases between them. For the CDR3, the DNA is TGTGCCAGCAGTCAGGGACACCCACTAGAGCAGTACTTC. This sequence encodes CASSQGHPLEQYF.

This chain uses TRBV28 with TRBJ2-7; possible D gene TRBD2, 5 bases. The CDR3 totals 16 residues. The germline gives CDR1 MDHEN, CDR2 SYDVKM. V was pared by 0 bases and J by 2 bases, with 14 bases between. CDR3 bases: TGTGCCAGCAGTTTATGGGGTAGCGCTCTAACCTACGAGCAGTACTTC. Its protein product is CASSLWGSALTYEQYF.

V and J are TRBV27 and TRBJ2-1; 7 bases are a match to TRBD1. Germline values: CDR1 MNHEY, CDR2 SMNVEV (reference sequence). This CDR3 has 15 residues. The V segment lost 5 bases and the J segment 0 bases; nucleotides outside the gene matches: 4. CDR3 sequence: CASSRDSPSYNEQFF. For the CDR3, the DNA is TGTGCCAGCAGTCGGGACAGTCCCTCCTACAATGAGCAGTTCTTC.

The chain combines TRBV5-1 with TRBJ1-2; 7 bases are shared with TRBD1. In germline, CDR1 is SGHRS, CDR2 YFSETQ. The CDR3 runs to 17 residues. After removal of 4 bases from V and 2 bases from J, the junction contained 14 bases not matched to a gene. DNA for the CDR3: TGCGCCAGCAGCCAAGGGACAGTCAAAACGGCCAACTATGGCTACACCTTC. Translated: CASSQGTVKTANYGYTF.

The rearrangement uses TRBV4-1 and TRBJ1-4; 7 nucleotides line up with TRBD1. Germline lookup yields CDR1 MGHRA and CDR2 YSYEKL. V lost 4 bases, J lost 0 bases, and 14 bases stayed unmatched. CDR3 length: 19 amino acids. The CDR3: CASSRSPDRALATNEKLFF. For the CDR3, the DNA is TGCGCCAGCAGCCGCTCCCCCGACAGGGCTCTAGCAACTAATGAAAAACTGTTTTTT.

V gene TRBV2 combines with J gene TRBJ2-5; D is possibly TRBD2 (5 bases). CDR3 length equals 13 residues. The V end lost 4 bases, the J end lost 5 bases, and 11 bases lay between the germline ends. Germline V gives CDR1 SNHLY, CDR2 FYNNEI. In nucleotides, the CDR3 is TGTGCCAGCAGTGCGGCTAGCCAGGAGACCCAGTACTTC. Translating gives CASSAASQETQYF.

The V call is TRBV5-5, the J call TRBJ1-2, with 8 bases matching TRBD1. This CDR3 contains 17 residues. With V trimmed by 3 bases and J by 6 bases, 16 bases remained unmatched. The germline V gene encodes CDR1 SGHKS and CDR2 YYEKEE (reference sequence). The CDR3 nucleotides are TGTGCCAGCAGCTCAAGCTACATGACAGGGGAGGTAAATGGCTACACCTTC. This codes for CASSSSYMTGEVNGYTF.

The table lists this clone with a count of one. The CDR3 is CASSEPTYEQYF. CDR3 nucleotide sequence: TGCGCCAGCAGTGAGCCAACCTACGAGCAGTACTTC. The chain combines TRBV10-2 with TRBJ2-5; D is ambiguous. The J call is uncertain, as TRBJ2-7 better fits the DNA end. The CDR3 extends over 12 amino acids. Per the germline V gene, CDR1 is WSHSY and CDR2 is SAAADI.

The gene calls are TRBV19 and TRBJ1-5, with a tentative D call TRBD1 (6 bases). The germline V gene has CDR1 LNHDA and CDR2 SQIVND (reference sequence). The ends were cut back, 0 bases at V and 0 bases at J, with 15 bases in the middle. The CDR3 totals 18 residues. CDR3 nucleotide sequence: TGTGCCAGTAGTATAGATCGGGCAGGGGCATATAGCAATCAGCCCCAGCATTTT. Its translation is CASSIDRAGAYSNQPQHF.

The chain links TRBV19 to TRBJ2-3; TRBD1 agrees at 7 bases. The CDR3 covers 15 residues. Per the germline V gene, CDR1 is LNHDA and CDR2 is SQIVND (reference sequence). Trimming removed 9 bases from V and 6 bases from J; junction bases left unmatched: 15. The CDR3 protein is CASSLQGYGRDTQYF. The DNA of the CDR3 is TGTGCCAGCTCGTTACAGGGGTACGGCAGGGATACGCAGTATTTT. Filled out from reference TRBV19 and TRBJ2-3, the complete variable domain reads DGGITQSPKYLFRKEGQNVTLSCEQNLNHDAMYWYRQDPGQGLRLIYYSQIVNDFQKGDIAEGYSVSREKKESFPLTVTSAQKNPTAFYLCASSLQGYGRDTQYFGPGTRLTVL.